The 17 T cell receptor beta chains listed next were all sequenced from one sample in a study of T cell changes during pregnancy in multiple sclerosis. The repertoire was sequenced with immunoSEQ multiplex PCR; TCRdb's copy has only in-frame clones and lacks some. Of fewer than 90,000 clones listed, about 94% were seen once; the top ten hold less than 2%. The specimen was peripheral blood, collected after pregnancy. These receptors were taken from a female donor in good health, enrolled as a control in a pregnancy study.

The CDR3: CASLGGGGYGYTF. In DNA form, the CDR3 reads TGTGCCAGCCTCGGGGGAGGAGGCTATGGCTACACCTTC. The chain is built from TRBV6-5 and TRBJ1-2; weak D call: TRBD1 (5 bases). The CDR3 covers 13 residues. CDR1 MNHEY and CDR2 SVGAGI come from the germline V gene. Trimming took 8 bases from V and 4 from J, leaving 14 bases between them.

V and J are TRBV13 and TRBJ1-4, with 7 bases matching TRBD1. The CDR3 runs to 15 residues. Germline V gene lookup returns CDR1 PRHDT and CDR2 FYEKMQ (reference sequence). V was pared by 4 bases and J by 6 bases, with 8 bases of the junction left unmatched. The CDR3 DNA reads TGTGCCAGCAGCTCTCTCCGGGACAGAGATGAAAAACTGTTTTTT. Its protein product is CASSSLRDRDEKLFF.

This rearrangement joins TRBV30 to TRBJ2-5; 9 nucleotides agree with TRBD2. Germline V gene lookup returns CDR1 GTSNPN and CDR2 SVGIG (reference sequence). V gave up 5 bases and J gave up 4 bases; unmatched junction bases: 11. The length of the CDR3 is 15 residues. Here the CDR3 DNA reads TGTGCCTGGGACAAGGCGGGAGGGCCCCGAGAGACCCAGTACTTC. Amino acid sequence: CAWDKAGGPRETQYF.

This chain connects TRBV5-1 to TRBJ2-3; TRBD2 matches 7 bases. The CDR3 has 15 amino acids. Trimming cost V 7 bases and J 2 bases; bases outside gene matches: 10. CDR1 SGHRS and CDR2 YFSETQ come from the germline V gene. CDR3 DNA: TGCGCCAGCCACCGGGGGAAGCGGGACACAGATACGCAGTATTTT. Amino acid sequence: CASHRGKRDTDTQYF. Full variable domain (rest looked up from reference TRBV5-1 and TRBJ2-3): KAGVTQTPRYLIKTRGQQVTLSCSPISGHRSVSWYQQTPGQGLQFLFEYFSETQRNKGNFPGRFSGRQFSNSRSEMNVSTLELGDSALYLCASHRGKRDTDTQYFGPGTRLTVL.

This chain connects TRBV2 to TRBJ2-7; perhaps TRBD2 as D (6 bases). This CDR3 spans 16 amino acids. Germline values: CDR1 SNHLY, CDR2 FYNNEI. V was pared by 8 bases and J by 3 bases, with 23 bases between. CDR3 amino acids: CASVTKPAGEDYEQYF. CDR3 in DNA: TGTGCCAGCGTCACAAAGCCAGCGGGCGAGGACTACGAGCAGTACTTC.

J is TRBJ1-2 and V is TRBV18; D uncertain. The CDR3 has 13 amino acids. CDR1 and CDR2 (germline): KGHSH, LQKENI. V lost 4 bases and J lost 8, with 14 bases in between. This CDR3 reads CASSREREEGYTF. The CDR3 nucleotides read TGTGCCAGCTCACGGGAGAGGGAGGAGGGCTACACCTTC.

The chain joins TRBV29-1 to TRBJ2-1, with 12 nucleotides matching TRBD2. V trimming: 0 bases; J trimming: 4 bases; junction bases outside the gene matches: 7. The CDR3 runs 17 residues. Germline V gene lookup returns CDR1 SQVTM and CDR2 ANQGSEA. In DNA, the CDR3 is TGCAGCGTTGAAGACCCTAGCGGGAGGGCCCAGTACAATGAGCAGTTCTTC. Amino acids: CSVEDPSGRAQYNEQFF.

The chain links TRBV9 to TRBJ2-3; 8 bases are a match to TRBD1. Germline loops: CDR1 SGDLS, CDR2 YYNGEE. This CDR3 spans 15 amino acids. Trimming at V came to 4 bases and at J to 1 base, leaving 5 bases not matched to a gene. The CDR3 region is CASSLQGARTDTQYF. The CDR3 DNA reads as TGTGCCAGCAGCCTGCAGGGGGCGCGCACAGATACGCAGTATTTT.

The chain employs TRBV5-4 and TRBJ2-2; 9 nucleotides align to TRBD2. V trimming: 4 bases; J trimming: 5 bases; junction bases outside the gene matches: 9. CDR1 SGHNT and CDR2 YYREEE come from the germline V gene (reference sequence). The CDR3 loop spans 16 amino acids. The CDR3 protein is CASSPALAGTTGELFF. The DNA for the CDR3 is TGTGCCAGCAGCCCGGCGCTAGCGGGAACTACCGGGGAGCTGTTTTTT. The complete variable domain, with remaining parts taken from reference TRBV5-4 and TRBJ2-2, reads ETGVTQSPTHLIKTRGQQVTLRCSSQSGHNTVSWYQQALGQGPQFIFQYYREEENGRGNFPPRFSGLQFPNYSSELNVNALELDDSALYLCASSPALAGTTGELFFGEGSRLTVL.

The chain is built from TRBV7-9 and TRBJ1-2; D not certain. The V and J ends lost 5 bases and 4 bases respectively, with 8 bases between them. This CDR3 region has 12 residues. Per germline, CDR1 SEHNR and CDR2 FQNEAQ (reference sequence). The CDR3 coding sequence is TGTGCCAGCAGCCCCTCGAGCTATGGCTACACCTTC. Amino acid sequence: CASSPSSYGYTF.

The gene calls are TRBV14 and TRBJ1-2, with D unresolved. This CDR3 has 14 amino acids. The V and J ends lost 3 bases and 8 bases respectively, with 16 bases between them. Germline V lookup: CDR1 SGHDN, CDR2 FVKESK. The CDR3 sequence: CASSQWDGESGYTF. CDR3 in DNA: TGTGCCAGCAGCCAGTGGGATGGGGAGAGCGGCTACACCTTC.

This clone was picked up a small number of times. This chain uses TRBV28 with TRBJ1-1; 7 nucleotides match TRBD1. The CDR3 extends over 12 amino acids. CDR1 and CDR2 from the germline V gene are MDHEN and SYDVKM. V lost 5 bases to trimming and J lost 7 bases; unmatched junction nucleotides: 4. The CDR3 reads CASSLRQGEAFF. CDR3 DNA: TGTGCCAGCAGTCTTAGACAGGGTGAAGCTTTCTTT.

The DNA for the CDR3 is TGTGCCAGCAGTGAAGCAGGGACAGGGGTTTACGAGCAGTACTTC. Translation: CASSEAGTGVYEQYF. V is TRBV6-1 and J is TRBJ2-7; TRBD1 matches at 10 bases. The CDR3 loop spans 15 amino acids. With V trimmed by 0 bases and J by 4 bases, 3 bases remained unmatched. Germline CDR1 is MNHNS and CDR2 is SASEGT.

The rearrangement joins TRBV4-1 to TRBJ2-7; D is perhaps TRBD1 (6 bases). Germline V gene data show CDR1 as MGHRA and CDR2 as YSYEKL. The CDR3 is made up of 17 amino acids. Trimming pared 2 bases from V and 4 bases from J, leaving 21 bases between. The CDR3 protein is CASSQTMDRPIRYEQYF. In DNA form, the CDR3 reads TGCGCCAGCAGCCAAACAATGGACAGACCAATTCGATACGAGCAGTACTTC.

The chain is built from TRBV7-2 and TRBJ2-7; D is possibly TRBD1 (6 bases). The CDR3 consists of 16 residues. Germline loops: CDR1 SGHTA, CDR2 FQGNSA. V lost 5 bases and J 0 bases, leaving 17 bases between the germline ends. CDR3 amino acids: CASSPRRTASSYEQYF. The DNA for the CDR3 is TGTGCCAGCAGCCCCCGAAGGACAGCCTCCTCCTACGAGCAGTACTTC.

The genes are TRBV5-1 and TRBJ2-1, with D uncertain. Trimming took 0 bases from V and 12 from J, leaving 10 bases between them. CDR1 and CDR2 (germline): SGHRS, YFSETQ. The CDR3 has 12 amino acids. The CDR3 DNA is TGCGCCAGCAGCTTGGGAGGCAGTGGGCAGTTCTTC. Translation gives CASSLGGSGQFF.

The chain couples TRBV5-1 to TRBJ1-1, with 8 bases that match TRBD1. Germline CDR1 reads SGHRS; CDR2 reads YFSETQ. This CDR3 is 16 amino acids long. V shed 4 bases and J 0 bases; nucleotides not matched to a gene: 8. The chain's CDR3 is CASSPGTGYMNTEAFF. The CDR3 DNA follows: TGCGCCAGCAGCCCCGGGACAGGTTATATGAACACTGAAGCTTTCTTT.